This is a list of T cell receptor beta chains from one sample in a study of shared clonotypes between healthy human individuals. Sequencing used immunoSEQ multiplex PCR; TCRdb keeps in-frame clones, though not all of them. Of nearly 1 million clones listed, about three quarters are singletons. Sequences were obtained from memory CD4+ T cells sorted from blood. The receptors were gathered from a man between 18 and 35 years old in good health. Both conserved end residues are part of each CDR3. The D gene is left open where the match is weak. The listing skips clone size in some rows; elsewhere it reads once, few, many or a size class.

J | size | length | V | D | DNA | CDR3
TRBJ1-1 | few | 12 | TRBV28 | TRBD1 | TGTGCCAGCAGCAGGGGGTGGACTGAAGCTTTCTTT | CASSRGWTEAFF
TRBJ2-2 | NA | 16 | TRBV9 | NA | TGTGCCAGCAGCCCCCGGACCATAACGAACACCGGGGAGCTGTTTTTT | CASSPRTITNTGELFF
TRBJ1-5 | NA | 15 | TRBV28 | TRBD1 | TGTGCCAGCAGTTCAGGACAGGGAAGCAATCAGCCCCAGCATTTT | CASSSGQGSNQPQHF
TRBJ2-2 | NA | 11 | TRBV29-1 | NA | TGCAGCGTAACAGGGACCGGGGAGCTGTTTTTT | CSVTGTGELFF
TRBJ2-7 | NA | 12 | TRBV10-3 | TRBD1 | TGTGCCATCAGGGGGACAGCTTACGAGCAGTACTTC | CAIRGTAYEQYF
TRBJ1-2 | NA | 15 | TRBV4-2 | NA | TGTGCCAGCAGCCAAGATGTAACATCTAACTATGGCTACACCTTC | CASSQDVTSNYGYTF
TRBJ1-5 | NA | 15 | TRBV29-1 | TRBD1 | TGCAGCGTTCGGCAGGGGGCCTCCGATAATCAGCCCCAGCATTTT | CSVRQGASDNQPQHF
TRBJ2-1 | NA | 15 | TRBV5-1 | TRBD2 | TGCGCCAGCAGCTCCTTTAGCGGGGAAGGCAATGAGCAGTTCTTC | CASSSFSGEGNEQFF
TRBJ2-4 | NA | 15 | TRBV7-9 | NA | TGTGCCAGCAGCTTCGTGGGCGCAGCCAAAAACATTCAGTACTTC | CASSFVGAAKNIQYF
TRBJ2-3 | few | 14 | TRBV15 | NA | TGTGCCACCAGCAGAGACGACTACGGAGATACGCAGTATTTT | CATSRDDYGDTQYF
TRBJ2-1 | NA | 15 | TRBV9 | TRBD1 | TGTGCCAGCAGCGTAGACAGGGGGCTATACAATGAGCAGTTCTTC | CASSVDRGLYNEQFF
TRBJ1-2 | once | 13 | TRBV5-1 | TRBD1 | TGCGCCAGCAGCTTGGGACAGGGGGATGGCTACACCTTC | CASSLGQGDGYTF
TRBJ2-3 | NA | 15 | TRBV5-1 | NA | TGCGCCAGCAGCTTGACCCTAGCGAGCCGTGATACGCAGTATTTT | CASSLTLASRDTQYF
TRBJ2-7 | NA | 15 | TRBV27 | NA | TGTGCCAGCAGTTTATATGCCTTACTGGGGCACGAGCAGTACTTC | CASSLYALLGHEQYF
TRBJ1-2 | NA | 15 | TRBV30 | TRBD1 | TGTGCCTGGAACAGGGGATCAGACAGGGCTTATGGCTACACCTTC | CAWNRGSDRAYGYTF
TRBJ2-3 | NA | 13 | TRBV19 | NA | TGTGCCAGTAAACCCCAGGGAGTGGATACGCAGTATTTT | CASKPQGVDTQYF
TRBJ2-7 | NA | 16 | TRBV15 | NA | TGTGCCACCAGCAGAGATTATGTCACTGGCTCCTACGAGCAGTACTTC | CATSRDYVTGSYEQYF
TRBJ2-6 | NA | 17 | TRBV19 | NA | TGTGCCAGTAGTATTCAGTTGAGTAAAACTGGGGCCAACGTCCTGACTTTC | CASSIQLSKTGANVLTF
TRBJ2-1 | NA | 14 | TRBV5-6 | TRBD2 | TGTGCCAGCAGCTTGGGCGGGAGCTACAATGAGCAGTTCTTC | CASSLGGSYNEQFF
TRBJ1-1 | NA | 14 | TRBV11-2 | NA | TGTGCCAGCAGCTCCAGGGTCTTGAACACTGAAGCTTTCTTT | CASSSRVLNTEAFF
TRBJ1-2 | NA | 15 | TRBV6-5 | TRBD1 | TGTGCCAGCAGTTACTCGTCGACAGGGGGCTATGGCTACACCTTC | CASSYSSTGGYGYTF
TRBJ2-7 | NA | 13 | TRBV6-1 | NA | TGTGCCAGCCACGAGCCCAGTCGGGACGAGCAGTACTTC | CASHEPSRDEQYF
TRBJ2-2 | NA | 19 | TRBV7-6 | TRBD2 | TGTGCCAGCAGCTCTGGACTAGCGGGAGCACCTTTGGACACCGGGGAGCTGTTTTTT | CASSSGLAGAPLDTGELFF
TRBJ2-3 | NA | 16 | TRBV9 | TRBD1 | TGTGCCAGCAGCGTAGCGGACAGCAGACAGGGAGATACGCAGTATTTT | CASSVADSRQGDTQYF
TRBJ1-3 | NA | 15 | TRBV4-3 | NA | TGCGCCAGCAGCCAAGGGGCCGACTCTGGAAACACCATATATTTT | CASSQGADSGNTIYF
TRBJ2-3 | NA | 14 | TRBV7-2 | TRBD1 | TGTGCCAGCAGCCGACGGACAGGGGCAGATACGCAGTATTTT | CASSRRTGADTQYF